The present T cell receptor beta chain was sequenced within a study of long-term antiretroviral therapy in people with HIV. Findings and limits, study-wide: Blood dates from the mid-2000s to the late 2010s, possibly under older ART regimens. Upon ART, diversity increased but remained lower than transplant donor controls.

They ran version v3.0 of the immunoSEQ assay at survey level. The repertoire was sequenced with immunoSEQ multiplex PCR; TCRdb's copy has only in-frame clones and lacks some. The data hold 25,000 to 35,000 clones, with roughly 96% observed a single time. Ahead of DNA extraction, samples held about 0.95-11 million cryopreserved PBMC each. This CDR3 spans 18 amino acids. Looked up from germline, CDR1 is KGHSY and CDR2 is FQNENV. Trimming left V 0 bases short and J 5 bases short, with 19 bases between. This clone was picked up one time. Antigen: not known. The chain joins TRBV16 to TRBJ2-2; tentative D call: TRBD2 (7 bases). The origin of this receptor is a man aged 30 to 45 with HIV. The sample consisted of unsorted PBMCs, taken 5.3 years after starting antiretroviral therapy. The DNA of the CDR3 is TGTGCCAGCAGCCAATCAGTACAGGGTTACGGGAGGACCGGGGAGCTGTTTTTT. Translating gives CASSQSVQGYGRTGELFF.